This T cell receptor (beta chain) was documented in a study of cytomegalovirus exposure and HLA in healthy donors. Study details: Earlier work reported 90 million to 120 million unique TCR beta sequences from about 170 million T cells.

A multiplex PCR was run with 60 Vbeta primers and 13 Jbeta primers. Clones were sequenced by immunoSEQ multiplex PCR, and TCRdb holds only the in-frame ones, with some missing. The top ten clones hold more than 1.5% of a sample with around 190,000 clones, around nine tenths of them seen once. The germline gives CDR1 PRHDT, CDR2 FYEKMQ (reference sequence). Trimming left V 0 bases short and J 4 bases short, with 3 bases between. The CDR3 sequence is 12 residues long. Sequenced material: PBMCs. The genes are TRBV13 and TRBJ1-2, with D unclear. The TCR sequence derives from a woman between 18 and 29 years old in good health and CMV-seronegative. The CDR3 is CASSLGAYGYTF. The CDR3 DNA reads as TGTGCCAGCAGCTTAGGAGCCTATGGCTACACCTTC.